Sequencing of this T cell receptor (beta chain) was carried out in a study of T cells in Graves' hyperthyroidism and ophthalmopathy. From RNA transcripts, TCR beta CDR3 regions were amplified. The primer set for the first-round RT-PCR of the TCR CDR3 was HTBI. TCRdb re-called the multiplex PCR reads with MiXCR, one entry per CDR3 protein. The table records about 500,000 distinct CDR3 sequences, over 15% of them present only once. V was cut by 5 bases and J by 1 base, with 8 bases left in between. The CDR3 consists of 13 residues. Germline V gene sequence: CDR1 LNHDA, CDR2 SQIVND (reference sequence). This clonotype showed up just a few times. What it binds is not known. PBMCs stemmed from 8.5 to 10 ml fresh peripheral blood. Points from the study as a whole: Classification by a 13 V-J model distinguished ophthalmopathy from stable hyperthyroidism.

The sequencing input was blood. This clonotype originated in a woman aged 18-29 years with Graves' hyperthyroidism. V is TRBV19 and J is TRBJ2-5; no definite D call. The CDR3, as DNA: TGTGCCAGTAGTCCGACATCCCAAGAGACCCAGTACTTC. Translating gives CASSPTSQETQYF.